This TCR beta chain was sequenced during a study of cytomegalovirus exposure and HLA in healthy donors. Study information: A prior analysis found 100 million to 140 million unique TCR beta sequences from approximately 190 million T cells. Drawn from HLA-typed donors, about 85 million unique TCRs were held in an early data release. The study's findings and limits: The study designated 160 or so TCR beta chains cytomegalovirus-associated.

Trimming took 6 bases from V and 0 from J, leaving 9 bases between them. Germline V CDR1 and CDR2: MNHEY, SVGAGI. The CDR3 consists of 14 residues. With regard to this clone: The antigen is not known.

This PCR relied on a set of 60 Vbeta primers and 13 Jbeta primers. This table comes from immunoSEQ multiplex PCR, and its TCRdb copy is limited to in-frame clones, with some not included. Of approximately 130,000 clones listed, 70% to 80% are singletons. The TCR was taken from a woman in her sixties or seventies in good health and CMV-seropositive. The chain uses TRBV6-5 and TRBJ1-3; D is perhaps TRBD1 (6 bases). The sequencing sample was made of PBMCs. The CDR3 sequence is CASSEGVSGNTIYF. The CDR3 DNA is TGTGCCAGCAGCGAGGGGGTCTCTGGAAACACCATATATTTT.